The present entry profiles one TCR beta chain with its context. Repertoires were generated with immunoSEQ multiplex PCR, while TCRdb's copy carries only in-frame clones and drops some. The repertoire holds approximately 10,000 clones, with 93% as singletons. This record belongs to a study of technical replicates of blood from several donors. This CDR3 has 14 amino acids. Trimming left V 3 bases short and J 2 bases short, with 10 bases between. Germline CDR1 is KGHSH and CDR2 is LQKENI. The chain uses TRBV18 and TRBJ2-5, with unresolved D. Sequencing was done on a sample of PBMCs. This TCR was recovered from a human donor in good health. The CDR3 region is CASSPFSKQETQYF. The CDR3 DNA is TGTGCCAGCTCACCGTTCAGTAAACAAGAGACCCAGTACTTC.